A selection of T cell receptor beta chains follows, all from one sample in a study of blood T cell repertoires in COVID-19. Libraries were prepared by immunoSEQ multiplex PCR; TCRdb keeps only in-frame clonotypes and omits some of them. This table has roughly 62,000 clones, approximately 80% appearing once. The sample was peripheral blood. All receptors come from a man aged 60 to 75 with acute or convalescent COVID-19. The CDR3 runs from the conserved cysteine through the conserved F or W. Each record gives: D gene, J gene, clone size, V gene, CDR3 protein, CDR3 DNA. A D gene is named only where the DNA matches it firmly. Clone size is given for some rows only: seen once, a few or many times, or a class if the clone is expanded.

TRBD1	TRBJ2-7	.	TRBV7-9	CASSPLRDRTYEQYF	TGTGCCAGCAGCCCACTAAGGGACAGGACCTACGAGCAGTACTTC
TRBD2	TRBJ2-5	few	TRBV7-2	CASSFQGGSIVETQYF	TGTGCCAGCAGCTTCCAGGGAGGGTCCATCGTAGAGACCCAGTACTTC
TRBD1	TRBJ1-4	once	TRBV19	CASSRTGTANEKLFF	TGTGCCAGTAGTAGGACCGGGACAGCTAATGAAAAACTGTTTTTT
.	TRBJ2-7	.	TRBV4-1	CASSQADRAYEQYF	TGCGCCAGCAGCCAAGCGGACAGAGCCTACGAGCAGTACTTC
TRBD1	TRBJ1-2	once	TRBV27	CASSLSAGTEANYGYTF	TGTGCCAGCAGTTTGTCCGCCGGGACAGAAGCTAACTATGGCTACACCTTC
TRBD1	TRBJ1-1	once	TRBV5-1	CASSLQGAVYTEAFF	TGCGCCAGCAGCTTACAGGGGGCCGTTTACACTGAAGCTTTCTTT
TRBD1	TRBJ1-6	.	TRBV5-1	CASSLEDRDDSPLHF	TGCGCCAGCAGCTTGGAGGACAGGGATGATTCACCCCTCCACTTT
.	TRBJ2-4	.	TRBV11-2	CASSLAAGPAKNIQYF	TGTGCCAGCAGCTTAGCGGCAGGTCCAGCCAAAAACATTCAGTACTTC
.	TRBJ1-5	.	TRBV6-5	CASSPLISNQPQHF	TGTGCCAGCAGTCCACTGATAAGCAATCAGCCCCAGCATTTT
.	TRBJ1-3	.	TRBV28	CASSLEDSGNTIYF	TGTGCCAGCAGTTTAGAGGATTCTGGAAACACCATATATTTT
.	TRBJ2-3	.	TRBV15	CATSRVGRSTFTDTQYF	TGTGCCACCAGCAGAGTAGGGAGGTCCACATTCACAGATACGCAGTATTTT
TRBD2	TRBJ2-7	.	TRBV4-1	CASSQPGLAGSYEQYF	TGCGCCAGCAGCCAGCCTGGACTAGCGGGGTCCTACGAGCAGTACTTC
TRBD1	TRBJ2-7	once	TRBV24-1	CATSKSSGGSEQYF	TGTGCCACCAGTAAAAGCTCAGGGGGCAGCGAGCAGTACTTC
TRBD1	TRBJ1-1	.	TRBV27	CASAMGGTGGTEAFF	TGTGCCAGCGCGATGGGCGGGACAGGGGGCACTGAAGCTTTCTTT
.	TRBJ1-6	.	TRBV4-2	CASSLTVHNSPLHF	TGTGCCAGCAGCCTTACAGTCCATAATTCACCCCTCCACTTT
TRBD2	TRBJ2-1	.	TRBV5-5	CASSPGGMNEQFF	TGTGCCAGCAGCCCGGGGGGAATGAATGAGCAGTTCTTC
TRBD1	TRBJ1-2	.	TRBV7-8	CASSLRTGFGGYTF	TGTGCCAGCAGCCTGAGGACAGGGTTCGGCGGCTACACCTTC
.	TRBJ1-1	.	TRBV6-5	CASRYLAGSEAFF	TGTGCCAGCAGGTACTTAGCGGGGTCAGAAGCTTTCTTT
.	TRBJ1-5	.	TRBV7-2	CASSLLGAVNQPQHF	TGTGCCAGCAGCTTATTGGGGGCAGTCAATCAGCCCCAGCATTTT
.	TRBJ2-7	.	TRBV29-1	CSVELGFGGEQYF	TGCAGCGTTGAATTGGGATTCGGGGGCGAGCAGTACTTC
.	TRBJ2-7	.	TRBV15	CATSRAGASYEQYF	TGTGCCACCAGCAGGGCAGGGGCCTCCTACGAGCAGTACTTC
.	TRBJ1-6	once	TRBV9	CASSVGDYSPLHF	TGTGCCAGCAGCGTAGGGGACTATTCACCCCTCCACTTT
.	TRBJ1-5	.	TRBV18	CASSRPNQPQHF	TGTGCCAGCTCACGTCCAAATCAGCCCCAGCATTTT
TRBD1	TRBJ1-1	.	TRBV5-1	CASSLAAGQGTEAFF	TGCGCCAGCAGCTTGGCCGCGGGACAGGGAACTGAAGCTTTCTTT
.	TRBJ1-4	.	TRBV5-8	CASRPQGLANEKLFF	TGTGCCAGCAGACCCCAGGGTCTAGCTAATGAAAAACTGTTTTTT
TRBD1	TRBJ2-1	once	TRBV14	CASSQGPRGLNYNEQFF	TGTGCCAGCAGCCAAGGGCCCAGGGGGCTGAACTACAATGAGCAGTTCTTC
TRBD2	TRBJ2-3	once	TRBV7-2	CASRYGEGTQYF	TGTGCCAGCAGATATGGGGAGGGTACGCAGTATTTT
.	TRBJ1-2	.	TRBV5-6	CASSFTNYGYTF	TGTGCCAGCAGCTTCACTAACTATGGCTACACCTTC
TRBD2	TRBJ2-2	.	TRBV24-1	CATSDLGAGGLGELFF	TGTGCCACCAGTGATTTAGGAGCGGGGGGCCTCGGGGAGCTGTTTTTT
.	TRBJ1-6	.	TRBV27	CASSLSQGRGYSSPLHF	TGTGCCAGCAGTTTATCCCAGGGGAGAGGATATAGTTCACCCCTCCACTTT
.	TRBJ2-3	.	TRBV9	CASSARTGTDTQYF	TGTGCCAGCAGCGCCCGGACAGGCACAGATACGCAGTATTTT
TRBD1	TRBJ1-5	.	TRBV5-6	CASSPGTDNQPQHF	TGTGCCAGCAGCCCTGGGACAGACAATCAGCCCCAGCATTTT
TRBD2	TRBJ2-5	.	TRBV11-2	CASSSILSGGQYF	TGTGCCAGCAGCTCGATTTTATCGGGGGGCCAGTACTTC
TRBD1	TRBJ2-2	once	TRBV10-3	CASETGGGGELFF	TGTGCCTCCGAGACAGGGGGCGGCGGGGAGCTGTTTTTT
.	TRBJ1-1	once	TRBV5-4	CASSYKTVNTEAFF	TGTGCCAGCAGCTATAAAACAGTAAACACTGAAGCTTTCTTT
TRBD1	TRBJ1-2	.	TRBV19	CASDKTGGVGGYTF	TGTGCCAGTGATAAGACAGGGGGCGTCGGTGGCTACACCTTC
TRBD1	TRBJ1-2	.	TRBV25-1	CASTGDGNGYTF	TGTGCCAGTACAGGGGACGGGAATGGCTACACCTTC
.	TRBJ1-1	.	TRBV6-6	CASRERTESNTEAFF	TGTGCCAGCAGGGAACGGACAGAGTCCAACACTGAAGCTTTCTTT
TRBD1	TRBJ1-1	.	TRBV5-1	CASWGQPNTEAFF	TGCGCCAGCTGGGGACAGCCGAACACTGAAGCTTTCTTT